This TCR beta chain comes out of a study of cytomegalovirus exposure and HLA in healthy donors (dated by TCRdb to the late 2010s). About the full investigation: According to a later analysis, the approximately 130 validation repertoires were produced on the same platform as the approximately 610 repertoires of the first cohort. The aim of the study was to test whether cataloging public T cell receptors could identify signatures of past pathogen exposure. A separate validation cohort of roughly 110 different subjects was used in addition to the roughly 670-subject first cohort. The study combined high-throughput TCR immunosequencing, statistical association of individual TCRs with disease status, and machine learning to predict cytomegalovirus infection status.

The donors were included in the validation cohort of some 120 subjects, a group kept apart from the roughly 700-subject first cohort. The library was prepared using the immunoSEQ multiplex PCR assay. The original pipeline was this. A statistical classification framework was built to diagnose cytomegalovirus status from the catalog of TCR beta chain sequences. Sourced from immuneACCESS, this table was stored by TCRdb with only in-frame sequences that have V and J called. A share of the clones is absent; for the studies checked, an unresolved V gene accounts for under half, and the remainder has no known explanation. V and J calls and clone size come straight from that table; D and trimming were deduced from the DNA. The sample contains roughly 200,000 clones, about 89% of them found a single time. The leading ten clones occupy 6.5% to 7.5% of the sample. Overall study outcomes, separate from this receptor: The classifier was reported to diagnose cytomegalovirus status with high specificity and sensitivity in both the original and validation cohorts. The authors suggested that the approach could potentially be extended to other disease states and immunological phenotypes. Most TCR sequences were observed very rarely across donors, whereas some public TCRs were present in many individuals. Of the cluster scores, 94% were above 0 in a later analysis, which found that TCRs clustered in the first cohort also tended to co-occur in the 110 or so validation repertoires. In vitro tests confirmed that a few of the cytomegalovirus-associated TCR beta chains recognize cytomegalovirus antigens. The validation cohort had no HLA typing available for a later analysis, so co-occurrence within that cohort was assessed over all 120 or so repertoires. The study gave a list of under 200 TCR beta chains associated with cytomegalovirus.

Note on this clone: Its antigen has not been determined. No base-level quality is on record; no much larger clone is a single base apart.

At the junction V is shortened by 0 bases and J by 4 bases; bases outside the gene matches: 6. CDR1 and CDR2, per the germline V gene, are MGHRA and YSYEKL. The CDR3 sequence holds 16 residues, the cysteine and phenylalanine included. The kept DNA is CDR3 alone, 48 bases in frame from the first base. Source material: PBMCs. The source is a man aged 25 to 40 in good health and CMV-seropositive. The sequence links TRBV4-1 to TRBJ2-3, with 8 bases in between that match TRBD1. The nucleotides are TGCGCCAGCAGCCAAGATGTCGGACAGGGAGCAGATACGCAGTATTTT. Its translation reads: CASSQDVGQGADTQYF.